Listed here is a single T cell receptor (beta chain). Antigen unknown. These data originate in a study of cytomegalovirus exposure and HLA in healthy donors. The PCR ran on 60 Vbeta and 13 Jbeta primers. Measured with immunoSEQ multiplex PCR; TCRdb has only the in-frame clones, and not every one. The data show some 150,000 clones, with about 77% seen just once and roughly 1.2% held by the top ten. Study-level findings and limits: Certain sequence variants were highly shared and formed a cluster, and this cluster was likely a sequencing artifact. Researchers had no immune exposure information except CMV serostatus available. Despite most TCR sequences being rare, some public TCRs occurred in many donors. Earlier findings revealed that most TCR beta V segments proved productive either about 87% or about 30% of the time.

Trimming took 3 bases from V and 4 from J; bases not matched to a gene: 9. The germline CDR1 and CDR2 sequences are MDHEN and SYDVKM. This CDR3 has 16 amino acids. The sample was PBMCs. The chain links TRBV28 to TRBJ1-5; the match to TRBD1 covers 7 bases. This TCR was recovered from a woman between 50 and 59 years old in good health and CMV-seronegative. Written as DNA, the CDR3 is TGTGCCAGCAGTTTTCTGGAGACAGGGAGAAATCAGCCCCAGCATTTT. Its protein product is CASSFLETGRNQPQHF.